This is a list of T cell receptor beta chains from one sample in a study of post-analysis software for immune sequencing data. MiXCR was run by TCRdb on the PCR reads, yielding one entry per CDR3 protein. The sample gives 820,000 or so distinct CDR3 sequences, approximately 53% of which show up once; under 6% is in the top ten. Source material: blood. The receptors here all came from a girl aged 10 to 17 with multiple sclerosis. Both conserved end residues are part of each CDR3. The D gene is left open where the match is weak. A clone size is listed for some rows: how often the clone was seen (once, few, many), or a class if it is expanded.

clone size: NA
D gene: TRBD1
V gene: TRBV12-3/TRBV12-4
J gene: TRBJ2-7
CDR3 DNA: TGTGCCAGCAGCCAAGGGACAGGGATGGATTACGAGCAGTACTTC
CDR3 protein: CASSQGTGMDYEQYF

clone size: NA
D gene: NA
V gene: TRBV20-1
J gene: TRBJ2-7
CDR3 DNA: TGCAGTGCTAGTGAGGTGGGACACTACGAGCAGTACTTC
CDR3 protein: CSASEVGHYEQYF

clone size: few
D gene: NA
V gene: TRBV6-5
J gene: TRBJ1-6
CDR3 DNA: TGTGCCAGCAGTTATAATGAGAACTCCTATAATTCACCCCTCCACTTT
CDR3 protein: CASSYNENSYNSPLHF

clone size: NA
D gene: NA
V gene: TRBV30
J gene: TRBJ2-4
CDR3 DNA: TGTGCCTGGAGTGCGGACGGAATAAACATTCAGTACTTC
CDR3 protein: CAWSADGINIQYF

clone size: NA
D gene: TRBD1
V gene: TRBV9
J gene: TRBJ2-1
CDR3 DNA: TGTGCCAGCAGCGTAGCTTGGGACAGGGGCAACAATGAGCAGTTCTTC
CDR3 protein: CASSVAWDRGNNEQFF

clone size: NA
D gene: TRBD2
V gene: TRBV20-1
J gene: TRBJ2-5
CDR3 DNA: TGCAGTGCTAGAGAAGCGGGAGGGATCCCCAACGGGCAGTACTTC
CDR3 protein: CSAREAGGIPNGQYF

clone size: NA
D gene: NA
V gene: TRBV7-2
J gene: TRBJ2-1
CDR3 DNA: TGTGCCAGCAAACTTAGTTCCCACAATGAGCAGTTCTTC
CDR3 protein: CASKLSSHNEQFF

clone size: few
D gene: TRBD2
V gene: TRBV15
J gene: TRBJ2-7
CDR3 DNA: TGTGCCACCGGGACTAGCGGAGGCTACGAGCAGTACTTC
CDR3 protein: CATGTSGGYEQYF

clone size: NA
D gene: NA
V gene: TRBV6-4
J gene: TRBJ2-1
CDR3 DNA: TGTGCCAGCGCGAGTGGTAGCGAGTACAATGAGCAGTTCTTC
CDR3 protein: CASASGSEYNEQFF

clone size: few
D gene: TRBD1
V gene: TRBV5-1
J gene: TRBJ1-2
CDR3 DNA: TGCGCCAGCAGCTTACAAGCTACCGGGACAGGGGTGGATGGCTACACCTTC
CDR3 protein: CASSLQATGTGVDGYTF

clone size: once
D gene: NA
V gene: TRBV6-2/TRBV6-3
J gene: TRBJ2-7
CDR3 DNA: TGTGCCAGCAGTTACCGTGCGGAGAGCTCCTACGAGCAGTACTTC
CDR3 protein: CASSYRAESSYEQYF

clone size: NA
D gene: NA
V gene: TRBV5-1
J gene: TRBJ2-5
CDR3 DNA: TGCGCCAGCAACATTGGGGGCCGGGGCCAAGAGACCCAGTACTTC
CDR3 protein: CASNIGGRGQETQYF

clone size: NA
D gene: TRBD1
V gene: TRBV28
J gene: TRBJ1-5
CDR3 DNA: TGTGCCAGCAGTAAAGGACAGGGGCGCCAGCCCCAGCATTTT
CDR3 protein: CASSKGQGRQPQHF

clone size: few
D gene: NA
V gene: TRBV29-1
J gene: TRBJ2-3
CDR3 DNA: TGCAGCGTTCAGCGACAGACCTCTAGCACAGATACGCAGTATTTT
CDR3 protein: CSVQRQTSSTDTQYF

clone size: once
D gene: NA
V gene: TRBV27
J gene: TRBJ2-7
CDR3 DNA: TGTGCCAGCAGGGAGAGGGTTCGGGCATCGGCTGTCTACGAGCAGTACTTC
CDR3 protein: CASRERVRASAVYEQYF

clone size: NA
D gene: TRBD2
V gene: TRBV5-1
J gene: TRBJ2-1
CDR3 DNA: TGCGCCAGCAGCTTGCGGGTCGGGAGGAATGAGCAGTTCTTC
CDR3 protein: CASSLRVGRNEQFF

clone size: few
D gene: TRBD2
V gene: TRBV9
J gene: TRBJ2-4
CDR3 DNA: TGTGCCAGCAGCGCCCTTCCGGGACTAGCGGGGGACATTCAGTACTTC
CDR3 protein: CASSALPGLAGDIQYF

clone size: NA
D gene: NA
V gene: TRBV12-3/TRBV12-4
J gene: TRBJ2-3
CDR3 DNA: TGTGCCAGCAGTTTAACAGTGACCACAGATGCGGAGTATTTT
CDR3 protein: CASSLTVTTDAEYF

clone size: few
D gene: TRBD2
V gene: TRBV6-2/TRBV6-3
J gene: TRBJ2-1
CDR3 DNA: TGTGCCAGCAGTTACTCGGGAGGGCCGATTTTTGGTGAGCAGTTCTTC
CDR3 protein: CASSYSGGPIFGEQFF

clone size: NA
D gene: TRBD1
V gene: TRBV11-2
J gene: TRBJ1-2
CDR3 DNA: TGTGCCAGCAGCAGGGGACAGGCCATTAACTATGGCTACACCTTC
CDR3 protein: CASSRGQAINYGYTF

clone size: NA
D gene: NA
V gene: TRBV20-1
J gene: TRBJ2-7
CDR3 DNA: TGCAGTGCTGGAGACATCACTCGAGGGTACGAGCAGTACTTC
CDR3 protein: CSAGDITRGYEQYF

clone size: NA
D gene: NA
V gene: TRBV5-1
J gene: TRBJ2-5
CDR3 DNA: TGCGCCAGCAGCCTAACATACCAAGAGACCCAGTACTTC
CDR3 protein: CASSLTYQETQYF

clone size: NA
D gene: NA
V gene: TRBV3-1
J gene: TRBJ2-7
CDR3 DNA: TGTGCCAGCAGCCAAGATGCTAGGTACGAGCAGTACTTC
CDR3 protein: CASSQDARYEQYF

clone size: NA
D gene: NA
V gene: TRBV15
J gene: TRBJ2-1
CDR3 DNA: TGTGCCACCAGCAGAGTGGGGGGCTTGGCGGGAGCTAATGAGCAGTTCTTC
CDR3 protein: CATSRVGGLAGANEQFF

clone size: NA
D gene: NA
V gene: TRBV12-3/TRBV12-4
J gene: TRBJ2-7
CDR3 DNA: TGTGCCAGCAGTTTAGTTCTAGTTGAGCAGTACTTC
CDR3 protein: CASSLVLVEQYF

clone size: NA
D gene: TRBD2
V gene: TRBV5-1
J gene: TRBJ2-5
CDR3 DNA: TGCGCCAGCAGCTTGGTCCTAGCGGGGGTTGAGACCCAGTACTTC
CDR3 protein: CASSLVLAGVETQYF

clone size: once
D gene: TRBD2
V gene: TRBV20-1
J gene: TRBJ2-7
CDR3 DNA: TGCAGTGCAACGACGACTAGCGGGAGGGACTACGAGCAGTACTTC
CDR3 protein: CSATTTSGRDYEQYF

clone size: NA
D gene: TRBD1
V gene: TRBV5-1
J gene: TRBJ2-7
CDR3 DNA: TGCGCCAGCAGCTTTACGGACAGGGACCCCTACGAGCAGTACTTC
CDR3 protein: CASSFTDRDPYEQYF

clone size: NA
D gene: NA
V gene: TRBV5-1
J gene: TRBJ2-5
CDR3 DNA: TGCGCCAGCAGCTTGAATGGGAGAGGAGAGACCCAGTACTTC
CDR3 protein: CASSLNGRGETQYF

clone size: NA
D gene: NA
V gene: TRBV29-1
J gene: TRBJ1-1
CDR3 DNA: TGCAGCGTCGGCGGTGGGCCGAGGATGAACACTGAAGCTTTCTTT
CDR3 protein: CSVGGGPRMNTEAFF

clone size: NA
D gene: TRBD1
V gene: TRBV20-1
J gene: TRBJ1-2
CDR3 DNA: TGCAGTGCTAGGATTAGGGGGCATGGCTACACCTTC
CDR3 protein: CSARIRGHGYTF

clone size: NA
D gene: NA
V gene: TRBV7-9
J gene: TRBJ2-3
CDR3 DNA: TGTGCCAGCAGCTTAGCGCGACTGCGGACGCAGTATTTT
CDR3 protein: CASSLARLRTQYF

clone size: NA
D gene: TRBD1
V gene: TRBV5-1
J gene: TRBJ2-2
CDR3 DNA: TGCGCCAGCAGCCCGGCCGGGACAGTGAAAGCCACCGGGGAGCTGTTTTTT
CDR3 protein: CASSPAGTVKATGELFF

clone size: NA
D gene: TRBD2
V gene: TRBV5-1
J gene: TRBJ2-7
CDR3 DNA: TGCGCCAGCAGCCCACAACCTCTAGCGGGGGACGAGCAGTACTTC
CDR3 protein: CASSPQPLAGDEQYF

clone size: few
D gene: TRBD1
V gene: TRBV7-3
J gene: TRBJ2-7
CDR3 DNA: TGTGCCAGCAGCTCCCATACAGGGGCCCGCGAGCAGTACTTC
CDR3 protein: CASSSHTGAREQYF

clone size: many
D gene: NA
V gene: TRBV6-5
J gene: TRBJ1-4
CDR3 DNA: TGTGCCAGCAGTTACTCCGGTGAAAAACTGTTTTTT
CDR3 protein: CASSYSGEKLFF

clone size: NA
D gene: NA
V gene: TRBV10-3
J gene: TRBJ1-5
CDR3 DNA: TGTGCCATCAGTGAGTCAGGGGGGGCGAACCAGCCCCAGCATTTT
CDR3 protein: CAISESGGANQPQHF

clone size: NA
D gene: NA
V gene: TRBV12-3/TRBV12-4
J gene: TRBJ2-1
CDR3 DNA: TGTGCCAGCAGTTTAAACAGGGTCTACACTGAAGCTTTCTTC
CDR3 protein: CASSLNRVYTEAFF

clone size: NA
D gene: NA
V gene: TRBV7-2
J gene: TRBJ2-5
CDR3 DNA: TGTGCCAGCAGCTTAGGGGCAGTGGACCAAGAGACCCAGTACTTC
CDR3 protein: CASSLGAVDQETQYF

clone size: NA
D gene: TRBD2
V gene: TRBV4-1
J gene: TRBJ2-5
CDR3 DNA: TGCGCCAGCAGCCATGCGCTACCCAGGGGACTAGCGGCGGAGACCCAGTACTTC
CDR3 protein: CASSHALPRGLAAETQYF

clone size: NA
D gene: NA
V gene: TRBV20-1
J gene: TRBJ2-7
CDR3 DNA: TGCAGTGCTAGACTCTACAGGGATCAAACCTACGAGCAGTACTTC
CDR3 protein: CSARLYRDQTYEQYF